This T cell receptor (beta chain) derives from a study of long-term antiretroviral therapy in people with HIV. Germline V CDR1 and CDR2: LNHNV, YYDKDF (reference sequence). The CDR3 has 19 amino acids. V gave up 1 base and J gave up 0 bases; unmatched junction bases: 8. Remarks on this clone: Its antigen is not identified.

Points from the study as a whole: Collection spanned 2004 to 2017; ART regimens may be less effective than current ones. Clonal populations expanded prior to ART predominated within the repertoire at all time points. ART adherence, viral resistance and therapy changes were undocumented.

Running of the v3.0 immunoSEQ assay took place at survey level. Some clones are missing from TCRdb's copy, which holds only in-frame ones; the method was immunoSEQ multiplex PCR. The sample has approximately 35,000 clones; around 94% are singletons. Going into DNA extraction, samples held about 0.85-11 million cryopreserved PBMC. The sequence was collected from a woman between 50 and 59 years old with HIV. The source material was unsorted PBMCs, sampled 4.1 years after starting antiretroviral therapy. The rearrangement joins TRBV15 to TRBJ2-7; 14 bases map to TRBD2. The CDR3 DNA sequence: TGTGCCACCAGCAGAGGGCTTCGACTAGCGGGGGGGAGCTCCTACGAGCAGTACTTC. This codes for CATSRGLRLAGGSSYEQYF.